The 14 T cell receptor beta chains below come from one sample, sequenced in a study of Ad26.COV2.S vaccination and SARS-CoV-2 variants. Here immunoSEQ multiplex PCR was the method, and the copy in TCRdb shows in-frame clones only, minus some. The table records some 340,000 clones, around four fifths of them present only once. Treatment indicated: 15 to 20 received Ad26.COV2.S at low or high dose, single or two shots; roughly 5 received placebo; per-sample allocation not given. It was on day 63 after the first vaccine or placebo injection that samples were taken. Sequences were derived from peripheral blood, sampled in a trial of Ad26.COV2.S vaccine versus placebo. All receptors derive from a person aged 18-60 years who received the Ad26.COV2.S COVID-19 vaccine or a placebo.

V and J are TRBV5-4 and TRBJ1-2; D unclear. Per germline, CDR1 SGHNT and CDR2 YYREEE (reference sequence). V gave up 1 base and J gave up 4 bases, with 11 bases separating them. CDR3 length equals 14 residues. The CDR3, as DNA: TGTGCCAGCAGCTTGCCCCAGCAGGTCTATGGCTACACCTTC. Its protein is CASSLPQQVYGYTF.

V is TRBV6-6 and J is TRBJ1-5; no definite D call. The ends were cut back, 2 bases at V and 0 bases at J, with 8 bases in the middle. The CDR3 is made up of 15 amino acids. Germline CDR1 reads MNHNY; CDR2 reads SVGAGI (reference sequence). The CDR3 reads CASSYGPYSNQPQHF. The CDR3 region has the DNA TGTGCCAGCAGTTACGGTCCGTATAGCAATCAGCCCCAGCATTTT.

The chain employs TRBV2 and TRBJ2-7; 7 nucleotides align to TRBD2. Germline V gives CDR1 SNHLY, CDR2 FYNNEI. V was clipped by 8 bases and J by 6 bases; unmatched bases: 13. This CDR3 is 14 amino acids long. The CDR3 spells CASGFGAGFGEQYF. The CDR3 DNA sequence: TGTGCCAGCGGGTTTGGAGCGGGGTTCGGCGAGCAGTACTTC.

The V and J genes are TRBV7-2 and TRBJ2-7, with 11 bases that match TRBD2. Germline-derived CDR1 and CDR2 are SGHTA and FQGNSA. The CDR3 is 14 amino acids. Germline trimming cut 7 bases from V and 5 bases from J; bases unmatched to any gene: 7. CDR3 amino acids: CASNLAGGRDEQYF. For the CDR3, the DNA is TGTGCCAGCAACCTAGCGGGGGGCCGCGACGAGCAGTACTTC.

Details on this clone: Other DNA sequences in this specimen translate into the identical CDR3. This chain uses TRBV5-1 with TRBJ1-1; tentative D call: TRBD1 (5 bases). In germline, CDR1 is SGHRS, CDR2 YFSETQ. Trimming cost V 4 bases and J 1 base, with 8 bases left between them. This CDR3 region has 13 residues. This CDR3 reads CASSVQGNTEAFF. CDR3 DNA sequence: TGCGCCAGCAGCGTGCAGGGGAACACTGAAGCTTTCTTT.

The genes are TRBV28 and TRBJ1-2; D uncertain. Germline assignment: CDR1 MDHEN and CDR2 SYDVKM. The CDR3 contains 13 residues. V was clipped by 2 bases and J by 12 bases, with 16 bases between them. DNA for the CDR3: TGTGCCAGCAGTTTACCCCCACACGGGAACCACACCTTC. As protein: CASSLPPHGNHTF.

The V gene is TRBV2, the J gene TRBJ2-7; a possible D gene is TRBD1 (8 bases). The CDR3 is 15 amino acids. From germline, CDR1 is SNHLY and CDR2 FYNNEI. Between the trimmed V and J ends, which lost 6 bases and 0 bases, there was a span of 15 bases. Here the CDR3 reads CASRSNRGGSYEQYF. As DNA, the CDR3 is TGTGCCAGCAGATCCAACAGGGGGGGCTCCTACGAGCAGTACTTC.

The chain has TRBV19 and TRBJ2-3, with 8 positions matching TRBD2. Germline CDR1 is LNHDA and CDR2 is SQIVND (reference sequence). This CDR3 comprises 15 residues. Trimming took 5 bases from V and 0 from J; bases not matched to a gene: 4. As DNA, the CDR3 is TGTGCCAGTAGTTTTCAGCGGGGGAGCACAGATACGCAGTATTTT. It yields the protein CASSFQRGSTDTQYF.

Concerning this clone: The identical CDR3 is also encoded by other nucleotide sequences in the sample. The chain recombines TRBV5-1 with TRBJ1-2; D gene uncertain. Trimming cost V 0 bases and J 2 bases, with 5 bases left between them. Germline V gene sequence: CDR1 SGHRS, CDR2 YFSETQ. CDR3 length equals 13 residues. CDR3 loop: CASSLEGNYGYTF. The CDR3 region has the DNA TGCGCCAGCAGCTTGGAAGGGAACTATGGCTACACCTTC.

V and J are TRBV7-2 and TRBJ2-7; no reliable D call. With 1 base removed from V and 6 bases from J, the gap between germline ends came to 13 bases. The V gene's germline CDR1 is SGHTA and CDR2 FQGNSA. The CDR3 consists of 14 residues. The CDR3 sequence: CASSLDGVTFEQYF. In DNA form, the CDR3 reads TGTGCCAGCAGCTTAGACGGCGTTACGTTCGAGCAGTACTTC.

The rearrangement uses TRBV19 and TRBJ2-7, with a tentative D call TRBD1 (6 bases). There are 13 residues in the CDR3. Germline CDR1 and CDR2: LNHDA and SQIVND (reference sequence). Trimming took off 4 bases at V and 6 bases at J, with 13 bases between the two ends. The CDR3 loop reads CASSNGQGTEQYF. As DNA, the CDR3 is TGTGCCAGTAGTAACGGGCAGGGGACCGAGCAGTACTTC.

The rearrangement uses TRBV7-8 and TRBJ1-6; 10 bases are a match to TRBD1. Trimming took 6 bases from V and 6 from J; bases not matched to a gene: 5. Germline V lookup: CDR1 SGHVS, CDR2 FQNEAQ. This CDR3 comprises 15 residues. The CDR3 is CASRNRTGGNSPLHF. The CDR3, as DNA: TGTGCCAGCAGAAATCGGACAGGGGGTAATTCACCCCTCCACTTT.

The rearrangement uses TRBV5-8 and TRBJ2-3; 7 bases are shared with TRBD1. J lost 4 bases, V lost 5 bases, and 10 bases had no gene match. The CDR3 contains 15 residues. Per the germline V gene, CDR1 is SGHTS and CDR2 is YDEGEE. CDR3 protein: CASSLDRAGSDTQYF. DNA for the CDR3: TGTGCCAGCAGTCTCGACAGGGCGGGTTCAGATACGCAGTATTTT.

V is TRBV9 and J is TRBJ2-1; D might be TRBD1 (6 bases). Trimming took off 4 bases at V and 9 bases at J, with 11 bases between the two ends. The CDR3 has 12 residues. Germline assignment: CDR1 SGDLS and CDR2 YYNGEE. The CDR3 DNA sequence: TGTGCCAGCAGCACCAGGGGTGGTGAGCAGTTCTTC. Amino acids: CASSTRGGEQFF.